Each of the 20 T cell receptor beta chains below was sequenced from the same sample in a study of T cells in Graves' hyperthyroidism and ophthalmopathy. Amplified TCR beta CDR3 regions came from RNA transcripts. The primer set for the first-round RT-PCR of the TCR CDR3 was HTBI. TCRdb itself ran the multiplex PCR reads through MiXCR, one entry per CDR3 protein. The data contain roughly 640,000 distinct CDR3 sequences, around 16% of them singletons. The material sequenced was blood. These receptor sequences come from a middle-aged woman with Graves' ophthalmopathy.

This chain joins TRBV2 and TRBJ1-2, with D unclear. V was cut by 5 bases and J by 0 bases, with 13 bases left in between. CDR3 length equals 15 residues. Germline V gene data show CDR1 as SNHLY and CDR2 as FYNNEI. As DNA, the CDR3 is TGTGCCAGCAGTATCGTAGCGGATTCTAACTATGGCTACACCTTC. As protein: CASSIVADSNYGYTF.

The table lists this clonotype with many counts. CDR3 protein: CATSTHRGGGNTIYF. Written as DNA, the CDR3 is TGTGCCACCAGCACTCACAGGGGAGGTGGAAACACCATATATTTT. The rearrangement joins TRBV15 to TRBJ1-3; 7 nucleotides match TRBD1. V gave up 4 bases and J gave up 3 bases; unmatched junction bases: 6. Looked up from germline, CDR1 is LNHNV and CDR2 is YYDKDF (reference sequence). This CDR3 comprises 15 residues.

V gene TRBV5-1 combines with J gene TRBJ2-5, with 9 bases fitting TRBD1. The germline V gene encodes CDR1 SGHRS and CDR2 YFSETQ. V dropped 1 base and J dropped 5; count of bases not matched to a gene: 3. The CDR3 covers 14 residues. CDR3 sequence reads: CASSLTGGLETQYF. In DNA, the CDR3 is TGCGCCAGCAGCTTGACAGGGGGCTTGGAGACCCAGTACTTC.

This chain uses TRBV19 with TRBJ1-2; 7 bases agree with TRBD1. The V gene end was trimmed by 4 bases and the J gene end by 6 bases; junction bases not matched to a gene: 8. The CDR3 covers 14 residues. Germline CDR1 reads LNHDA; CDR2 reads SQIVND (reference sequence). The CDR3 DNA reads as TGTGCCAGTAGTAACCGACAGGGAACGAATGGCTACACCTTC. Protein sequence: CASSNRQGTNGYTF.

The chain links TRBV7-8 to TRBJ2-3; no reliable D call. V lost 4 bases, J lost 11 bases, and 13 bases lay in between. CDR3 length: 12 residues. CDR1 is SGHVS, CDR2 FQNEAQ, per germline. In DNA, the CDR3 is TGTGCCAGCAGCTATTGGGGAACGGGGCAGTATTTT. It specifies CASSYWGTGQYF.

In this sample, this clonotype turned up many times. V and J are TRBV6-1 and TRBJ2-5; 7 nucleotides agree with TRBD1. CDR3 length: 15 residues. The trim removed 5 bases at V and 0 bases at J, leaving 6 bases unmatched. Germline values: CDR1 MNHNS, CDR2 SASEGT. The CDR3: CASSFLQGNQETQYF. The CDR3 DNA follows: TGTGCCAGCAGTTTCTTACAGGGGAACCAAGAGACCCAGTACTTC.

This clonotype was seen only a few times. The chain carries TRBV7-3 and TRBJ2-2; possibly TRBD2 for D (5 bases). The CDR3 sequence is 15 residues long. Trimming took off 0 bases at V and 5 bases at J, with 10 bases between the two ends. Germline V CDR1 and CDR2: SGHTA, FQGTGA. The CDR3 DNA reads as TGTGCCAGCAGCTTAACTCCCCGGGGTACCGGGGAGCTGTTTTTT. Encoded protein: CASSLTPRGTGELFF.

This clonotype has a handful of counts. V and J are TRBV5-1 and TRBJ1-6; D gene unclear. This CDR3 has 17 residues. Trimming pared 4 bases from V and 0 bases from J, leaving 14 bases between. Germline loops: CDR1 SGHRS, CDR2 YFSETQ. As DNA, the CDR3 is TGCGCCAGCAGCATCGGACCGTCAAGCTCCTATAATTCACCCCTCCACTTT. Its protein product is CASSIGPSSSYNSPLHF.

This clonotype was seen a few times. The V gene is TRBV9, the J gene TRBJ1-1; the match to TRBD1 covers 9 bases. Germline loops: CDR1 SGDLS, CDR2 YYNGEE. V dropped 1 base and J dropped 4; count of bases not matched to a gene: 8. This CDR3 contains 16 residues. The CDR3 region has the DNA TGTGCCAGCAGCGTACCTAGGACAGGGGTGGCCACTGAAGCTTTCTTT. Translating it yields CASSVPRTGVATEAFF.

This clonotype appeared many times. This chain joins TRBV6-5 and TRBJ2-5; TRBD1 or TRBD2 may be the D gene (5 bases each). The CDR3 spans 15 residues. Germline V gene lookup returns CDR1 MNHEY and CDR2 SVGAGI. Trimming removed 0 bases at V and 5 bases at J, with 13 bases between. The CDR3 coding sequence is TGTGCCAGCAGTTACTCTCCCGAGTGGGGGGAGACCCAGTACTTC. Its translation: CASSYSPEWGETQYF.

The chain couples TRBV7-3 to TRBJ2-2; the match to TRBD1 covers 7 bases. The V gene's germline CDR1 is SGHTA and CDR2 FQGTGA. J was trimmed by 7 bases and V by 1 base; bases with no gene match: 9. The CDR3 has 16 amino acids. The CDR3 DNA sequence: TGTGCCAGCAGCTTAATAGAGGCCAGGGGGAGCGGGGAGCTGTTTTTT. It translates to CASSLIEARGSGELFF.

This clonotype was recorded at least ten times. CDR3 in amino acids: CASRPWGGFYEQYF. The CDR3 DNA is TGTGCCAGCAGGCCCTGGGGAGGTTTCTACGAGCAGTACTTC. The chain couples TRBV28 to TRBJ2-7; possible D gene TRBD2, 6 bases. The germline V gene encodes CDR1 MDHEN and CDR2 SYDVKM. Trimming shortened V by 6 bases and J by 3 bases, and 15 bases separated the two germline ends. This CDR3 region has 14 residues.

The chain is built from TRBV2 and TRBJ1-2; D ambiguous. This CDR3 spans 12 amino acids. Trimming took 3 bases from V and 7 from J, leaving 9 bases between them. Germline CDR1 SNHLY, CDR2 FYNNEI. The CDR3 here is CASSEWAAGYTF. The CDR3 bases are TGTGCCAGCAGTGAGTGGGCCGCTGGCTACACCTTC.

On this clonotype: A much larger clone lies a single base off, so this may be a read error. CDR3 amino acids: CASSFNGGDHNEQFF. The CDR3, as DNA: TGTGCCAGCAGTTTCAATGGCGGGGACCACAATGAGCAGTTCTTC. The chain employs TRBV28 and TRBJ2-1, with D possibly TRBD2 on 6 matching bases. Trimming removed 3 bases from V and 5 bases from J, with 14 bases in between. The V gene's germline CDR1 is MDHEN and CDR2 SYDVKM. The CDR3 loop spans 15 amino acids.

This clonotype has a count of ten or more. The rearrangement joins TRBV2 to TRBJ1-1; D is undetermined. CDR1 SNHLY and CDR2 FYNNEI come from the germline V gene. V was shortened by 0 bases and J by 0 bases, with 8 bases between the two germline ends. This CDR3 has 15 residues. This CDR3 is CASSEANTLNTEAFF. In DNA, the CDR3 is TGTGCCAGCAGTGAAGCTAACACACTGAACACTGAAGCTTTCTTT.

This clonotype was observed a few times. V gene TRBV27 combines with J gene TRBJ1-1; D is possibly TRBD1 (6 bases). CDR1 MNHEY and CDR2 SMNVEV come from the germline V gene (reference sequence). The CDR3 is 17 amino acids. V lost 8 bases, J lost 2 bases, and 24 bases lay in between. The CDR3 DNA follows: TGTGCCAGCCCGGACAGCTTAACCTCACCTTCTAACACTGAAGCTTTCTTT. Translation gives CASPDSLTSPSNTEAFF.

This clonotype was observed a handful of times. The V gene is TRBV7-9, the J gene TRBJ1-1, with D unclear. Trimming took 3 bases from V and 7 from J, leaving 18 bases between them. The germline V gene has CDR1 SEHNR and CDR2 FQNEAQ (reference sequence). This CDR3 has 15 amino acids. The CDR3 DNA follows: TGTGCCAGCAGCTTGGCCGACACCCCGGGGAGTGAAGCTTTCTTT. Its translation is CASSLADTPGSEAFF.

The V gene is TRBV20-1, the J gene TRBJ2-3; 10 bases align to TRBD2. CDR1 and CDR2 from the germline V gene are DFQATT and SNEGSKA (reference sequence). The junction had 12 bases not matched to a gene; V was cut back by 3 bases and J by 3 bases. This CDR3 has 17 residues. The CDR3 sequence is CSASFQRGGVGTDTQYF. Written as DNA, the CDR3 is TGCAGTGCTAGTTTCCAGCGGGGGGGAGTTGGGACAGATACGCAGTATTTT.

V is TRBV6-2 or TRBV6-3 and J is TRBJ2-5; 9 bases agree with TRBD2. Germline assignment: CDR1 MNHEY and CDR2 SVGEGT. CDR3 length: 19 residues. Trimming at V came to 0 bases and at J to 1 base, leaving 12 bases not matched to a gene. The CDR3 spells CASSYSGGPGLAFQETQYF. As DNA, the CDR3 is TGTGCCAGCAGTTACTCTGGTGGTCCGGGACTAGCCTTCCAAGAGACCCAGTACTTC.

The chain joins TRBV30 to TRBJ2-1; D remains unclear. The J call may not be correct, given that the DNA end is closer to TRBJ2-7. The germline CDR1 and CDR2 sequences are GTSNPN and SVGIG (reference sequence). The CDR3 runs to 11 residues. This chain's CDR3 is CAWSVRNEQYF. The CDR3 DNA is TGTGCCTGGAGTGTACGAAATGAGCAGTACTTC.